The 15 T cell receptor beta chains presented below share a single source sample, sequenced in a study of blood T cell repertoires in COVID-19. Method: immunoSEQ multiplex PCR; TCRdb's copy keeps in-frame clones and lacks some. The table includes some 19,000 clones, about 88% detected once. Specimen: peripheral blood. The receptor set was obtained from a human donor in a cohort sampled during active COVID-19. The donor label of this sample is uncertain.

This chain links TRBV27 with TRBJ2-1; 7 bases agree with TRBD2. V was clipped by 2 bases and J by 6 bases; unmatched bases: 7. CDR1 and CDR2 (germline): MNHEY, SMNVEV (reference sequence). The CDR3 loop spans 15 amino acids. The CDR3 nucleotides are TGTGCCAGCAGTTTAAATAGGCTAGCGGCCAATGAGCAGTTCTTC. Protein: CASSLNRLAANEQFF.

The V call is TRBV3-1 (or the pseudogene TRBV3-2), the J call TRBJ2-1, with 13 bases fitting TRBD2. The junction had 5 bases not matched to a gene; V was cut back by 4 bases and J by 8 bases. The CDR3 spans 15 residues. Germline assignment: CDR1 LGHDT and CDR2 YNNKEL (reference sequence). The CDR3 region is CASSPWTSGGDEQFF. CDR3 coding DNA: TGTGCCAGCAGCCCGTGGACTAGCGGGGGCGATGAGCAGTTCTTC.

The chain combines TRBV10-3 with TRBJ2-1; perhaps TRBD1 as D (6 bases). Per germline, CDR1 ENHRY and CDR2 SYGVKD. The length of the CDR3 is 13 residues. Trimming removed 6 bases from V and 7 bases from J, with 13 bases in between. DNA for the CDR3: TGTGCCATCAGACCCGGACAGAATAATGAGCAGTTCTTC. It codes for CAIRPGQNNEQFF.

CDR3 amino acids: CASSPLLSANEQFF. CDR3 bases: TGTGCCAGCAGCCCACTCCTCAGCGCTAATGAGCAGTTCTTC. This sequence joins TRBV9 and TRBJ2-1; D gene uncertain. Germline CDR1 is SGDLS and CDR2 is YYNGEE. This CDR3 is built from 14 residues. V was cut by 4 bases and J by 7 bases, with 15 bases left in between. Based on the CDR3 plus reference TRBV9 and TRBJ2-1, the full variable domain is DSGVTQTPKHLITATGQRVTLRCSPRSGDLSVYWYQQSLDQGLQFLIQYYNGEERAKGNILERFSAQQFPDLHSELNLSSLELGDSALYFCASSPLLSANEQFFGPGTRLTVL.

This chain uses TRBV7-8 with TRBJ1-3, with TRBD1 matching over 7 bases. V trimming: 1 base; J trimming: 4 bases; junction bases outside the gene matches: 7. The germline V gene has CDR1 SGHVS and CDR2 FQNEAQ. The CDR3 runs 16 residues. The CDR3 loop reads CASSLVGSGQGNTIYF. The CDR3, as DNA: TGTGCCAGCAGCTTAGTCGGGTCGGGACAGGGAAACACCATATATTTT.

The chain employs TRBV10-3 and TRBJ2-1, with D possibly TRBD2 on 6 matching bases. CDR1 and CDR2 from the germline V gene are ENHRY and SYGVKD. The length of the CDR3 is 15 residues. V was pared by 10 bases and J by 4 bases, with 20 bases between. CDR3 nucleotides: TGTGCCACTCGGGACTCCCGCTCCTCTTACAATGAGCAGTTCTTC. Translation: CATRDSRSSYNEQFF.

This clone was observed once. The rearrangement uses TRBV6-5 and TRBJ2-3, with D possibly being TRBD2 (6 bases). V dropped 10 bases and J dropped 4 bases, with 18 bases sitting between them. The CDR3 loop spans 14 amino acids. CDR1 is MNHEY and CDR2 is SVGAGI in the germline V gene. The CDR3 nucleotides are TGTGCCACTGAAGTGGGGGACTTACCAGATACGCAGTATTTT. Protein sequence: CATEVGDLPDTQYF.

The chain links TRBV7-9 to TRBJ2-3; D ambiguous. The germline CDR1 and CDR2 sequences are SEHNR and FQNEAQ (reference sequence). The CDR3 is made up of 17 amino acids. Trimming shortened V by 4 bases and J by 2 bases, and 19 bases separated the two germline ends. The CDR3 region is CASSSLWAGENTDTQYF. The CDR3 DNA sequence: TGTGCCAGCAGCTCCCTTTGGGCAGGCGAAAACACAGATACGCAGTATTTT. The full variable domain, its missing parts supplied by reference TRBV7-9 and TRBJ2-3, is DTGVSQNPRHKITKRGQNVTFRCDPISEHNRLYWYRQTLGQGPEFLTYFQNEAQLEKSRLLSDRFSAERPKGSFSTLEIQRTEQGDSAMYLCASSSLWAGENTDTQYFGPGTRLTVL.

The chain couples TRBV9 to TRBJ2-7; TRBD1 is a possible D gene (6 bases). The germline V and J ends were trimmed by 1 base and 9 bases, with 20 bases remaining between them. The CDR3 runs 15 residues. The V gene's germline CDR1 is SGDLS and CDR2 YYNGEE. The CDR3 sequence is CASSVNTGTPGVQYF. The CDR3 DNA reads TGTGCCAGCAGCGTAAATACCGGGACACCTGGGGTGCAGTACTTC.

This chain links TRBV20-1 with TRBJ2-5; D gene uncertain. Per the germline V gene, CDR1 is DFQATT and CDR2 is SNEGSKA (reference sequence). The CDR3 is 10 amino acids. Between the trimmed V and J ends, which lost 3 bases and 5 bases, there was a span of 4 bases. CDR3 sequence reads: CSARRETQYF. DNA for the CDR3: TGCAGTGCTAGGAGGGAGACCCAGTACTTC.

The rearrangement joins TRBV28 to TRBJ2-7; maybe TRBD2 (5 bases). The germline V gene has CDR1 MDHEN and CDR2 SYDVKM. Trimming removed 6 bases from V and 4 bases from J, with 13 bases in between. CDR3 size: 13 residues. The CDR3 is CASSPGNLYEQYF. The CDR3 coding sequence is TGTGCCAGCAGCCCGGGGAATCTTTACGAGCAGTACTTC. Together with reference TRBV28 and TRBJ2-7, the CDR3 gives the full variable domain: DVKVTQSSRYLVKRTGEKVFLECVQDMDHENMFWYRQDPGLGLRLIYFSYDVKMKEKGDIPEGYSVSREKKERFSLILESASTNQTSMYLCASSPGNLYEQYFGPGTRLTVT.

This chain uses TRBV3-1 (or the pseudogene TRBV3-2) with TRBJ2-5, with 8 bases matching TRBD1. Germline CDR1 reads LGHDT; CDR2 reads YNNKEL (reference sequence). After removal of 7 bases from V and 4 bases from J, the junction contained 5 bases not matched to a gene. The CDR3 runs to 13 residues. The CDR3 DNA reads TGTGCCAGCAACGGACAGGGAGTAGAGACCCAGTACTTC. Translation gives CASNGQGVETQYF.

The chain employs TRBV7-3 and TRBJ2-1; possible D gene TRBD2, 7 bases. The CDR3 length is 15 residues. Germline loops: CDR1 SGHTA, CDR2 FQGTGA. V lost 6 bases, J lost 5 bases, and 17 bases lay in between. The CDR3 loop reads CASSWGGRANNEQFF. CDR3 sequence (DNA): TGTGCCAGCAGTTGGGGGGGCAGGGCCAACAATGAGCAGTTCTTC.

The rearrangement links TRBV10-2 to TRBJ2-1; 8 nucleotides match TRBD2. CDR1 is WSHSY, CDR2 SAAADI, per germline. V was clipped by 5 bases and J by 3 bases; unmatched bases: 9. CDR3 length: 16 amino acids. The DNA for the CDR3 is TGCGCCAGCAGTCACCCAACTAGCGGAGTCTACAATGAGCAGTTCTTC. Its translation: CASSHPTSGVYNEQFF.

The rearrangement joins TRBV6-1 to TRBJ1-5; 7 positions agree with TRBD1. Trimming at V came to 2 bases and at J to 7 bases, leaving 8 bases not matched to a gene. This CDR3 has 15 residues. Germline-derived CDR1 and CDR2 are MNHNS and SASEGT. The CDR3 sequence: CASSELRQGDQPQHF. DNA for the CDR3: TGTGCCAGCAGTGAATTGAGGCAGGGGGACCAGCCCCAGCATTTT.